This is a list of T cell receptor beta chains from one sample in a study of blood T cell repertoires in COVID-19. Clones were sequenced by immunoSEQ multiplex PCR, and TCRdb holds only the in-frame ones, with some missing. The table records 140,000 or so clones, approximately 87% of them present only once. Input material: peripheral blood. The receptors were gathered from a woman in her forties or fifties with active or convalescent COVID-19. Both conserved end residues are part of each CDR3. The D gene is left open where the match is weak. The size field is filled for only some rows; it gives once, few, many or a size class.

V gene	J gene	clone size	D gene	CDR3 DNA	CDR3 protein
TRBV3-1/TRBV3-2	TRBJ1-5	.	.	TGTGCCAGCAGCCAAGATCTCGGGAGGGTAGGTCAGCCCCAGCATTTT	CASSQDLGRVGQPQHF
TRBV7-2	TRBJ1-5	.	.	TGTGCCAGCAGCTTAGTGGCCGGGCAGCCCCAGCATTTT	CASSLVAGQPQHF
TRBV7-6	TRBJ1-1	.	.	TGTGCCAGCAGCCCATCACCAGGGCCGGGGAGGACCCCCGCGAACACTGAAGCTTTCTTT	CASSPSPGPGRTPANTEAFF
TRBV15	TRBJ2-3	.	.	TGTGCCACCAGCAGAGATTTATTGGACATGCACACAGATACGCAGTATTTT	CATSRDLLDMHTDTQYF
TRBV6-5	TRBJ1-5	.	.	TGTGCCAGCAGCCCCGGATGGGGGCGTGGGCAGCCCCAGCATTTT	CASSPGWGRGQPQHF
TRBV4-2	TRBJ1-2	.	.	TGTGCCAGCAGCCAAGCACGGAGTTCGCGGGGCTATGGCTACACCTTC	CASSQARSSRGYGYTF
TRBV5-1	TRBJ2-7	.	TRBD1	TGCGCCAGCAGCTTGTCTGCTTCCGTTGGGACAGGGGGCTCCTACGAGCAGTACTTC	CASSLSASVGTGGSYEQYF
TRBV5-1	TRBJ1-1	.	TRBD1	TGCGCCAGCGCCACCATTCGACAGGGGGCTTGGGGCACTGAAGCTTTCTTT	CASATIRQGAWGTEAFF
TRBV11-2	TRBJ2-2	few	TRBD1	TGTGCCAGCAGCTTGACAGGGGGCATCGCCGGGGAGCTGTTTTTT	CASSLTGGIAGELFF
TRBV19	TRBJ2-3	.	.	TGTGCCAGTAGTATAGAGAGCGCCACAGATACGCAGTATTTT	CASSIESATDTQYF
TRBV3-1/TRBV3-2	TRBJ2-1	.	.	TGTGCCAGCAGCCAAGATCCCGTTTATGAGCAGTTCTTC	CASSQDPVYEQFF
TRBV9	TRBJ2-6	few	TRBD2	TGTGCCAGCAGCGTAGGTACTAGCGGGGGGCCGAACCGTTTC	CASSVGTSGGPNRF
TRBV19	TRBJ2-5	.	.	TGTGCCAGTAGCAGGGCAGGGGAAGAGACCCAGTACTTC	CASSRAGEETQYF
TRBV19	TRBJ2-4	.	TRBD2	TGTGCCAGTAGTATCCTAGCGGGGGTTGACATTCAGTACTTC	CASSILAGVDIQYF
TRBV6-5	TRBJ2-5	.	.	TGTGCCAGCAGTTACTCGGGGGGTGGTGGAGAGACCCAGTACTTC	CASSYSGGGGETQYF
TRBV28	TRBJ1-2	.	TRBD1	TGTGCCAGCAGCCTAGGGGGGACAGGGCTTATGAGAGGCTACACCTTC	CASSLGGTGLMRGYTF
TRBV30	TRBJ2-7	few	.	TGTGCCTGGAGTGTCGCGACTAGTCCCTACGAGCAGTACTTC	CAWSVATSPYEQYF
TRBV18	TRBJ1-1	.	.	TGTGCCAGCTCACCAGAGAGTAAACAGGGCCGGAACACTGAAGCTTTCTTT	CASSPESKQGRNTEAFF
TRBV4-2	TRBJ2-6	.	TRBD1	TGTGCCAGCAGCCAAGCCCGGACGACAGGGTGGAAAGGCGGGGCCAACGTCCTGACTTTC	CASSQARTTGWKGGANVLTF
TRBV28	TRBJ1-5	.	TRBD1	TGTGCCAGCAGCCGAACGACAGGGCAAAATCAGCCCCAGCATTTT	CASSRTTGQNQPQHF
TRBV27	TRBJ1-2	.	.	TGTGCCAGCAGTTCCAGGGGAAACTATGGCTACACCTTC	CASSSRGNYGYTF
TRBV7-3	TRBJ2-1	once	TRBD2	TGTGCCAGCAGCTTGAGCGGGAGCTCCTACAATGAGCAGTTCTTC	CASSLSGSSYNEQFF
TRBV30	TRBJ1-6	.	.	TGTGCCTGGAGTGCCCAGGATCGTTCACCCCTCCACTTT	CAWSAQDRSPLHF
TRBV18	TRBJ1-2	.	.	TGTGCCAGCTCACCTGGAAGGGGGTATGACGGCTACACCTTC	CASSPGRGYDGYTF
TRBV6-5	TRBJ1-5	few	TRBD1	TGTGCCAGCAGATTCAGGGGGGAGAGCAATCAGCCCCAGCATTTT	CASRFRGESNQPQHF